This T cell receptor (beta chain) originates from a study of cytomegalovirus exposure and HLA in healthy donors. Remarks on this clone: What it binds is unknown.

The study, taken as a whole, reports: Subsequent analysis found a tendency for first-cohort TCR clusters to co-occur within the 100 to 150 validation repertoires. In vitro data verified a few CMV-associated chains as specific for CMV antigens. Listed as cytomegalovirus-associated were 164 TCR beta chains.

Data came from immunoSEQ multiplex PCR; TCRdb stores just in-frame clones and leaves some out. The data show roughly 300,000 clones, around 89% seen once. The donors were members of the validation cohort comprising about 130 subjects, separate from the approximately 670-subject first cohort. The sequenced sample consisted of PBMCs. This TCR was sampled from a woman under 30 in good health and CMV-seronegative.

CDR3 in DNA: TGCGCCAGCGCAATCACTAGCGGGAGGGACAATGAGCAGTTCTTC. Its translation is CASAITSGRDNEQFF. The J gene is TRBJ2-1, the V gene TRBV5-1; 13 bases are a match to TRBD2. Unmatched junction bases numbered 6, after V lost 7 bases and J lost 5 bases. Germline V gene data show CDR1 as SGHRS and CDR2 as YFSETQ. This CDR3 contains 15 residues.